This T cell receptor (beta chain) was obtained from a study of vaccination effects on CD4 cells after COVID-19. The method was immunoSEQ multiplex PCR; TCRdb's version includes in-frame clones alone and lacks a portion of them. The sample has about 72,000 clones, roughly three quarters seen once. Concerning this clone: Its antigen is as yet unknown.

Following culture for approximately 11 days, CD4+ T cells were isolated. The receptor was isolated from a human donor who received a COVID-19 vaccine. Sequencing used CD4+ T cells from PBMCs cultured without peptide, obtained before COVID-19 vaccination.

This CDR3 is CAINPGLEGDTQYF. CDR3 coding DNA: TGTGCCATTAACCCGGGACTAGAGGGAGATACGCAGTATTTT. V usage is TRBV7-2 and J usage is TRBJ2-3, with 8 bases aligning to TRBD2. Germline trimming cut 10 bases from V and 5 bases from J; bases unmatched to any gene: 11. Looked up from germline, CDR1 is SGHTA and CDR2 is FQGNSA. The CDR3 is 14 residues long.